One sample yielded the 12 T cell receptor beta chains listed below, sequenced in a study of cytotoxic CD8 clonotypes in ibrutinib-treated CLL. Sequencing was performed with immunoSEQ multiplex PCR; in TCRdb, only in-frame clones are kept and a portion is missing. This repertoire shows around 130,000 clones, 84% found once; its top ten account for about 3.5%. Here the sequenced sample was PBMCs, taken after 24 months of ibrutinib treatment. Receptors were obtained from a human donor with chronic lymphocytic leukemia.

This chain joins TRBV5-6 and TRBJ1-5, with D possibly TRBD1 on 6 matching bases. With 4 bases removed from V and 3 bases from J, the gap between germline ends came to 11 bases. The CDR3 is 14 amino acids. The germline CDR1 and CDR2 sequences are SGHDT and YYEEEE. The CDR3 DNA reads TGTGCCAGCAGCCCCAGGGGTTTCAATCAGCCCCAGCATTTT. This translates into CASSPRGFNQPQHF.

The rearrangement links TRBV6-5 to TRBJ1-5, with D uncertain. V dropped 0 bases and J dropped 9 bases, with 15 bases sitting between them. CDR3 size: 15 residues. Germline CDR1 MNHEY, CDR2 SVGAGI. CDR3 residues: CASSYSGRLSSPQHF. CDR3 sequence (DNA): TGTGCCAGCAGTTACTCCGGACGGCTAAGTTCGCCCCAGCATTTT.

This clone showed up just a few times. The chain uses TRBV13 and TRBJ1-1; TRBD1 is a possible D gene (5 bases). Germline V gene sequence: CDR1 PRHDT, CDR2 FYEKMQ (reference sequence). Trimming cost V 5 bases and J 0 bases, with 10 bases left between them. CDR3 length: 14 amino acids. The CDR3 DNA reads TGTGCCAGCAGCCACCGGGACCTGAACACTGAAGCTTTCTTT. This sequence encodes CASSHRDLNTEAFF.

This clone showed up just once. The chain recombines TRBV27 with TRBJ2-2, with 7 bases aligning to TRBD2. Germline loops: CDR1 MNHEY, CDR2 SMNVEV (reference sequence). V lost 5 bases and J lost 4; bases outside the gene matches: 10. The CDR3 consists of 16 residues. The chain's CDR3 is CASSVSGRTITGELFF. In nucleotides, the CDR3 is TGTGCCAGCAGTGTTAGCGGGCGTACGATCACCGGGGAGCTGTTTTTT.

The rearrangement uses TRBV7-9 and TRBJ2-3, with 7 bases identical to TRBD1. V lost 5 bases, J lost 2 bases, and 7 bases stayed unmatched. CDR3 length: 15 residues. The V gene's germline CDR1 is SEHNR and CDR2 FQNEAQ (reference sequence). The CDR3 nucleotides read TGTGCCAGCAGCAGGTCGACAGGGCCCACAGATACGCAGTATTTT. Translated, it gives CASSRSTGPTDTQYF.

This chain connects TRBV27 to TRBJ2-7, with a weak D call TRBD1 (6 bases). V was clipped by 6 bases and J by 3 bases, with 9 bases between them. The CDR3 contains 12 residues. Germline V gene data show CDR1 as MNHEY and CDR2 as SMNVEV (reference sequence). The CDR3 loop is CASSQQGYEQYF. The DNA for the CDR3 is TGTGCCAGCAGCCAACAGGGCTACGAGCAGTACTTC.

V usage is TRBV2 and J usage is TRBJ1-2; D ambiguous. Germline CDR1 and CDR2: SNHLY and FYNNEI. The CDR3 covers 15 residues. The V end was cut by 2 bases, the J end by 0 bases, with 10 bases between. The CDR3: CASSETSDANYGYTF. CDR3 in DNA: TGTGCCAGCAGTGAAACGTCGGACGCTAACTATGGCTACACCTTC.

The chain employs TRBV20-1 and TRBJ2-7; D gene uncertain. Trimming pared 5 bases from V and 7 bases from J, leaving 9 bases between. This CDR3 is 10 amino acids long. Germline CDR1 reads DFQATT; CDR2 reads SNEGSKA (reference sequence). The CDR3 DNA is TGCAGTGCTTTGAGTAGGGAGCAGTACTTC. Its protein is CSALSREQYF.

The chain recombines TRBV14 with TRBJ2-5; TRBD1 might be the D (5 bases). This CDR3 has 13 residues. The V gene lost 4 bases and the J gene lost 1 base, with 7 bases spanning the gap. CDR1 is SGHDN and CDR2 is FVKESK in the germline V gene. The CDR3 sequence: CASSRQFQETQYF. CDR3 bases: TGTGCCAGCAGCCGACAGTTCCAAGAGACCCAGTACTTC.

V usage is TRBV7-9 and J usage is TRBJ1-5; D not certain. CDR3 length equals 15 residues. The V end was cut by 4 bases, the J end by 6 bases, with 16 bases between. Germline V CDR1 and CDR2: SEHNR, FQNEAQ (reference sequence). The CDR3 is CASSSLDEAGQPQHF. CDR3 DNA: TGTGCCAGCAGCTCCCTCGACGAAGCCGGTCAGCCCCAGCATTTT.

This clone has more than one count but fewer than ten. The CDR3 DNA reads TGTGCCAGTAGCCGACGAATGGGGAACACTGAAGCTTTCTTT. Translated: CASSRRMGNTEAFF. The chain couples TRBV19 to TRBJ1-1, with D unresolved. Germline-derived CDR1 and CDR2 are LNHDA and SQIVND (reference sequence). The CDR3 loop spans 14 amino acids. Trimming cost V 6 bases and J 1 base, with 12 bases left between them. Supplemented by reference TRBV19 and TRBJ1-1, the full variable domain reads DGGITQSPKYLFRKEGQNVTLSCEQNLNHDAMYWYRQDPGQGLRLIYYSQIVNDFQKGDIAEGYSVSREKKESFPLTVTSAQKNPTAFYLCASSRRMGNTEAFFGQGTRLTVV.

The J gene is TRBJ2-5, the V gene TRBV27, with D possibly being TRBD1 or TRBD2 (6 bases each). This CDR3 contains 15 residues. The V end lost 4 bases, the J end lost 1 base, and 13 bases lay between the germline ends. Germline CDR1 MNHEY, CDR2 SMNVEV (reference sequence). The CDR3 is CASSSGGGRQETQYF. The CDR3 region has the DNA TGTGCCAGCAGTTCCGGTGGGGGGCGCCAAGAGACCCAGTACTTC.